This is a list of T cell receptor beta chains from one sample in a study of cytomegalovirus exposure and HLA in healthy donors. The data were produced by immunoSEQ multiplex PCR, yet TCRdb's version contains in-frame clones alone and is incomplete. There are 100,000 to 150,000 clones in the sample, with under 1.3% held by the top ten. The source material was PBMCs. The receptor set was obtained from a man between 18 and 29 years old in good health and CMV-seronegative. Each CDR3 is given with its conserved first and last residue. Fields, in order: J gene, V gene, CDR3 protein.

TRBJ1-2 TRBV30 CAWSGRAQGIDGYTF
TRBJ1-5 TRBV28 CASSLRGRSNQPQHF
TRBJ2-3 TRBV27 CASTLTGRAADTQYF
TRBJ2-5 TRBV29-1 CSVPDFQETQYF
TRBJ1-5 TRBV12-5 CASGSNNYQPQHF
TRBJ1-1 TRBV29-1 CSGFGQSLNTEAFF
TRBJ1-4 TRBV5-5 CASSFTGSEKLFF
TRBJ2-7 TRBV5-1 CASSIDGSYEQYF
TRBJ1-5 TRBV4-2 CASSPTGDDQPQHF
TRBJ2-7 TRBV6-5 CASSYSGQGSSYEQYF
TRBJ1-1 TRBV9 CASSARAQNTEAFF
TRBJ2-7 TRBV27 CASRTGGSGHEQYF
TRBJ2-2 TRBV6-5 CASSSRLAATGELFF
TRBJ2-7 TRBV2 CASIRIAYYEQYF
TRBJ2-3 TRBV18 CASSPITSGSVGRTDTQYF
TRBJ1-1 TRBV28 CASSYSGLNTEAFF
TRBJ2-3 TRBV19 CASSVLAGSTDTQYF
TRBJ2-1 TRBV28 CASSPLVNTSGRIYNEQFF
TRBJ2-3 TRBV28 CASRRLAERTDTQYF
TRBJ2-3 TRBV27 CASCSGTNTDTQYF
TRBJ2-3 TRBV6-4 CASSDSLAGADTQYF
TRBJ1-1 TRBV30 CAWGTGIEAFF
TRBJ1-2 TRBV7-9 CASSLLSRISYGYTF
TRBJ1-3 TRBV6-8 CASSHIPGPGNTIYF
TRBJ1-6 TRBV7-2 CASSSGGTAYNSPLHF
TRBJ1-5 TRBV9 CASSQGQNNQPQHF
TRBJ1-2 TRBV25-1 CASSEPGHAYGYTF
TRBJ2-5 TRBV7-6 CASSSSSSSGVGETQYF
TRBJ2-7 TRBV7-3 CASSLSIQGASEQYF
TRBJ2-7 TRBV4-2 CASSQTLRREIGAYEQYF
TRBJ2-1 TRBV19 CASSLGTARSYNEQFF
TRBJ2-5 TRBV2 CASSRDRQETQYF
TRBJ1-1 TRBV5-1 CASSQARRPAEAFF
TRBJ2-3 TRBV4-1 CASSHKDRALDTQYF
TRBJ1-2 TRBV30 CAWSVDRLAYTF
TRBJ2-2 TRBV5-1 CASSLERGGRTGELFF
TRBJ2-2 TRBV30 CAWSVLTGATGELFF
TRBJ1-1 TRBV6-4 CASSYGQMNTEAFF
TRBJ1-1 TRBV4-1 CASSRAGVGAFF
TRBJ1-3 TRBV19 CASEQVSGNTIYF
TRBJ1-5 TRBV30 CAGTSPGSNQPQHF
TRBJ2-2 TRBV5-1 CASSFGQGADTGELFF
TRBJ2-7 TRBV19 CASSKVGTSGSYHSYEQYF
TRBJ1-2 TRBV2 CASSEGGQPNYGYTF
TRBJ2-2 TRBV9 CASSVRLAGGRDTGELFF
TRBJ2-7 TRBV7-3 CASSLIAAGGAYEQYF
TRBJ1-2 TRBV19 CASSPGGGAYGYTF
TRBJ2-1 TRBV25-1 CASSEYTRTSWASEQFF
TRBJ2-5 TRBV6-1 CASSAWTGGLETQYF
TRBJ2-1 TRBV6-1 CASSLLGYNEQFF
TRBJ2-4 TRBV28 CASSSTPVLRFKNIQYF
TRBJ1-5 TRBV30 CAWSVSGDQPQHF
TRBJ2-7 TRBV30 CAWSVGGQEAREQYF
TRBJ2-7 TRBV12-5 CASGLVLGYEQYF
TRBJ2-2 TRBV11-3 CASSQTRTGTGELFF
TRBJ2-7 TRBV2 CASRGLAHEQYF
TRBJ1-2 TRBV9 CASSARQISNYGYTF
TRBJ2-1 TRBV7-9 CASSLSLGGLRIGNEQFF
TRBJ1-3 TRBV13 CASSLVGLLRNTIYF
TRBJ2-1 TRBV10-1 CASSESAGDNEQFF